What follows are 9 T cell receptor beta chains derived from one specimen sequenced in a study of naive and memory T cell subsets. An equimolar mix of two oligonucleotides served as the beta constant-region primer for TRBC1 and TRBC2. Four rounds of PCR amplified the ligated cDNA using nested alpha and beta constant-region primers plus SP2. MiXCR was run by TCRdb on the UMI-ligation and nested PCR reads, yielding one entry per CDR3 protein. The sample lists over 65,000 distinct CDR3 sequences; roughly 9.2% were seen once. The sample consisted of naive CD8+ T cells from blood. These receptors all stem from a human donor in good health.

This clonotype was recorded many times. The chain joins TRBV4-3 to TRBJ2-5, with D maybe TRBD2 (6 bases). In germline, CDR1 is LGHNA, CDR2 YSLEER. There are 14 residues in the CDR3. V was trimmed by 0 bases and J by 4 bases, leaving 9 bases between them. The CDR3 DNA follows: TGCGCCAGCAGCCAAGATGTGACTAGAGAGACCCAGTACTTC. Amino acid sequence: CASSQDVTRETQYF.

This clonotype was detected a few times. This sequence joins TRBV29-1 and TRBJ2-2; 16 bases match TRBD2. This CDR3 is 16 amino acids long. CDR1 is SQVTM and CDR2 is ANQGSEA in the germline V gene. Germline trimming cut 6 bases from V and 3 bases from J; bases unmatched to any gene: 4. For the CDR3, the DNA is TGCAGCGTGGGACTAGCGGGAGGGCTTGACACCGGGGAGCTGTTTTTT. This sequence encodes CSVGLAGGLDTGELFF.

Many counts were recorded for this clonotype. The chain combines TRBV20-1 with TRBJ1-1; D might be TRBD1 (5 bases). This CDR3 comprises 14 residues. CDR1 is DFQATT, CDR2 SNEGSKA, per germline (reference sequence). The CDR3 spells CSDRQKGFNTEAFF. CDR3 bases: TGCAGCGATAGACAGAAGGGGTTCAACACTGAAGCTTTCTTT.

V is TRBV10-3 and J is TRBJ2-7; 10 bases match TRBD1. CDR3 size: 18 residues. CDR1 is ENHRY, CDR2 SYGVKD, per germline. V lost 8 bases and J lost 3; bases outside the gene matches: 19. The CDR3 DNA reads TGTGCCATCGGACAGGACAGGGGGGAAACCACCTCTATCTACGAGCAGTACTTC. As protein: CAIGQDRGETTSIYEQYF.

Regarding this clonotype: One end of the junction is discordant with germline, which a read error may explain. V and J are TRBV12-3 or TRBV12-4 and TRBJ1-2, with D possibly TRBD1 on 6 matching bases. The CDR3 is made up of 11 amino acids. CDR3 DNA: TGTGCCAGCAAACAGGGCCTTGGCGACACCTTC. Amino acid sequence: CASKQGLGDTF.

This clonotype was counted ten times or more. The chain has TRBV4-2 and TRBJ2-1; tentative D call: TRBD1 (6 bases). The CDR3 runs to 17 residues. Germline-derived CDR1 and CDR2 are LGHNA and YNFKEQ. Trimming cost V 1 base and J 0 bases, with 13 bases left between them. CDR3 DNA sequence: TGTGCCAGCAGCCAAGCACCACAGGGAAGCTCCTACAATGAGCAGTTCTTC. It yields the protein CASSQAPQGSSYNEQFF.

This clonotype was counted only a few times. The chain recombines TRBV20-1 with TRBJ2-3, with 9 positions matching TRBD1. The V gene end was trimmed by 3 bases and the J gene end by 1 base; junction bases not matched to a gene: 8. Germline CDR1 and CDR2: DFQATT and SNEGSKA (reference sequence). The CDR3 covers 16 residues. The CDR3 sequence is CSARETGGMGTDTQYF. The CDR3 coding sequence is TGCAGTGCTAGGGAGACAGGGGGAATGGGCACAGATACGCAGTATTTT.

About this clonotype: A junction boundary mismatches the germline segment, possibly from a read error. The rearrangement joins TRBV27 to TRBJ1-5, with TRBD1 as a possible D gene (5 bases). The CDR3 contains 13 residues. Germline V gene data show CDR1 as MNHEY and CDR2 as SMNVEV (reference sequence). The CDR3 here is CASSFRGKQPQHF. CDR3 DNA sequence: TGTGCCAGCAGTTTTCGGGGCAAGCAGCCCCAGCATTTT.

This chain joins TRBV29-1 and TRBJ1-1; weak D call: TRBD1 (5 bases). Germline V gives CDR1 SQVTM, CDR2 ANQGSEA. Deletions cut 2 bases from V and 4 bases from J, with 11 bases between. There are 13 residues in the CDR3. In DNA, the CDR3 is TGCAGCGTTGAACGGGGCGGAGGCACTGAAGCTTTCTTT. Protein product: CSVERGGGTEAFF.